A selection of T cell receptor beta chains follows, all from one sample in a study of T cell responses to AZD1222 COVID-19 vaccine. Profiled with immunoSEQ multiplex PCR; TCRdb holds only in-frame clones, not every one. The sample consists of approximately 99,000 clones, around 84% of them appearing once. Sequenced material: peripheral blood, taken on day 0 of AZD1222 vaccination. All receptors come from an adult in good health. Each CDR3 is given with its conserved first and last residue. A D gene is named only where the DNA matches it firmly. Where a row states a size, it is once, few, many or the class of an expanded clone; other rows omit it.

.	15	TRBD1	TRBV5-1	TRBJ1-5	CASSLGTGEGQPQHF	TGCGCCAGCAGCTTGGGTACAGGGGAAGGACAGCCCCAGCATTTT
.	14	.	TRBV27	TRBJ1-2	CASSPSRAPGPYTF	TGTGCCAGCAGTCCCTCCCGGGCCCCAGGGCCCTACACCTTC
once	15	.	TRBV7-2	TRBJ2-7	CASTFQHGAGWEQYF	TGTGCCAGCACCTTCCAACACGGGGCGGGTTGGGAGCAGTACTTC
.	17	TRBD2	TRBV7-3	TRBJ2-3	CASSPKVPAGGLDTQYF	TGTGCCAGCAGCCCAAAAGTCCCAGCGGGGGGGCTGGATACGCAGTATTTT
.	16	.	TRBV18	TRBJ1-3	CASSRDPPGNGNTIYF	TGTGCCAGCTCACGGGATCCTCCCGGGAATGGAAACACCATATATTTT
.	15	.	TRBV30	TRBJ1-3	CAWNIMGGTGNTIYF	TGTGCCTGGAATATAATGGGTGGCACTGGAAACACCATATATTTT
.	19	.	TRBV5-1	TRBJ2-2	CASSSRDVRRQVNTGELFF	TGCGCCAGCAGCTCCCGGGACGTACGAAGGCAGGTGAACACCGGGGAGCTGTTTTTT
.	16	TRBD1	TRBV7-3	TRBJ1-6	CASSRGGDRGNSPLHF	TGTGCCAGCAGCCGCGGGGGCGACAGGGGGAATTCACCCCTCCACTTT
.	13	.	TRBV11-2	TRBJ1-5	CASSLDRNQPQHF	TGTGCCAGCAGCTTAGACCGGAATCAGCCCCAGCATTTT
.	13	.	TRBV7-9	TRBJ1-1	CASSLGVGTEAFF	TGTGCCAGCAGCTTAGGGGTAGGCACTGAAGCTTTCTTT
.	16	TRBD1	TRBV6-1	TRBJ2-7	CASSEPQTGLSYEQYF	TGTGCCAGCAGTGAACCCCAGACAGGGCTCTCCTACGAGCAGTACTTC
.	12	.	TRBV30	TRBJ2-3	CAWSATANTQYF	TGTGCCTGGAGTGCGACAGCTAATACGCAGTATTTT
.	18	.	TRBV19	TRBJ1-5	CASSIDGTWKPFDQPQHF	TGTGCCAGTAGTATAGACGGAACATGGAAACCCTTTGATCAGCCCCAGCATTTT
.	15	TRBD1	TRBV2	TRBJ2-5	CASSVLQGAGETQYF	TGTGCCAGCAGTGTTCTGCAGGGGGCGGGTGAGACCCAGTACTTC
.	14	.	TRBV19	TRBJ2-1	CASSSGLGAREQFF	TGTGCCAGTAGTTCCGGTTTAGGAGCCCGTGAGCAGTTCTTC
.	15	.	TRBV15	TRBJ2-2	CATSRGGPSGGELFF	TGTGCCACCAGCAGGGGGGGTCCCAGTGGCGGGGAGCTGTTTTTT
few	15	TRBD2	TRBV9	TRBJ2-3	CASSPSGGAYDTQYF	TGTGCCAGCAGCCCCAGCGGGGGGGCCTACGATACGCAGTATTTT
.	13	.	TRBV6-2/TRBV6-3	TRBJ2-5	CASSREGGETQYF	TGTGCCAGCAGTCGAGAGGGTGGAGAGACCCAGTACTTC
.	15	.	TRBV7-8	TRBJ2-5	CASSLGMRGQETQYF	TGTGCCAGCAGCTTAGGTATGCGGGGCCAAGAGACCCAGTACTTC
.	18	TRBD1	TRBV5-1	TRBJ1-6	CASSIGTGGSSYNSPLHF	TGCGCCAGCAGCATAGGGACAGGAGGAAGCTCCTATAATTCACCCCTCCACTTT
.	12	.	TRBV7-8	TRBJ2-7	CASSLARDEQYF	TGTGCCAGCAGCTTAGCGAGGGACGAGCAGTACTTC
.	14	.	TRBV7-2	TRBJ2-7	CASSLRRGFYEQYF	TGTGCCAGCAGCCTTCGAAGGGGGTTCTACGAGCAGTACTTC
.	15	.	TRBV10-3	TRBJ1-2	CAISGGGDSHGGYTF	TGTGCCATCAGTGGGGGGGGAGACTCGCATGGTGGCTACACCTTC
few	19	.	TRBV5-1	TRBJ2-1	CASSLSGRGTASSYNEQFF	TGCGCCAGCAGCTTGTCTGGCAGAGGGACGGCGAGCTCCTACAATGAGCAGTTCTTC
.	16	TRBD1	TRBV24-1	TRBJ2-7	CATSARDRGGSYEQYF	TGTGCCACCAGTGCTAGGGACAGGGGGGGATCCTACGAGCAGTACTTC
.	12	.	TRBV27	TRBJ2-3	CASSQRGDTQYF	TGTGCCAGCAGCCAGAGGGGAGATACGCAGTATTTT
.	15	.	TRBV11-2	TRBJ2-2	CASSFGATNTGELFF	TGTGCCAGCAGCTTCGGAGCAACGAACACCGGGGAGCTGTTTTTT
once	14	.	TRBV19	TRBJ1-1	CASSPLSTGTEAFF	TGTGCCAGTAGTCCCCTGTCGACGGGCACTGAAGCTTTCTTT
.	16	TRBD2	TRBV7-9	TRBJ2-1	CASSLVRASGLNEQFF	TGTGCCAGCAGCTTAGTTCGAGCTAGCGGGCTCAATGAGCAGTTCTTC
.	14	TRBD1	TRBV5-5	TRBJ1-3	CASSQTGSGNTIYF	TGTGCCAGCAGCCAGACAGGGTCCGGAAACACCATATATTTT
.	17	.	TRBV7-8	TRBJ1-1	CASSLAQAGGQNTEAFF	TGTGCCAGCAGCTTAGCGCAAGCGGGGGGCCAGAACACTGAAGCTTTCTTT
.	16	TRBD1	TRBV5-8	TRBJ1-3	CASSGGGTGAGNTIYF	TGTGCCAGCAGCGGTGGGGGGACAGGCGCTGGAAACACCATATATTTT
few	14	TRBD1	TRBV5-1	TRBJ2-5	CASSSLQGRETQYF	TGCGCCAGCAGCTCTTTACAGGGGCGGGAGACCCAGTACTTC
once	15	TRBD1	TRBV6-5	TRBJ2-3	CASRLDRGSTDTQYF	TGTGCCAGCAGATTGGACAGGGGGAGCACAGATACGCAGTATTTT
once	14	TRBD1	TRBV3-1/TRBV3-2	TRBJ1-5	CASSLSQGGQPQHF	TGTGCCAGCAGCCTATCACAGGGGGGTCAGCCCCAGCATTTT
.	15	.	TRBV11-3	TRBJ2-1	CASSLGDTPRNEQFF	TGTGCCAGCAGCTTAGGGGACACTCCCCGGAATGAGCAGTTCTTC
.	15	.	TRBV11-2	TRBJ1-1	CASSLISGTGTEAFF	TGTGCCAGCAGCTTAATCTCAGGGACTGGGACTGAAGCTTTCTTT
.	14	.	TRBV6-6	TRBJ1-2	CASSYKDSNYGYTF	TGTGCCAGCAGTTACAAAGATTCTAACTATGGCTACACCTTC
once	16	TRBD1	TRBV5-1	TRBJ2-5	CASSFTMGQGEETQYF	TGCGCCAGCAGCTTCACTATGGGACAGGGAGAAGAGACCCAGTACTTC